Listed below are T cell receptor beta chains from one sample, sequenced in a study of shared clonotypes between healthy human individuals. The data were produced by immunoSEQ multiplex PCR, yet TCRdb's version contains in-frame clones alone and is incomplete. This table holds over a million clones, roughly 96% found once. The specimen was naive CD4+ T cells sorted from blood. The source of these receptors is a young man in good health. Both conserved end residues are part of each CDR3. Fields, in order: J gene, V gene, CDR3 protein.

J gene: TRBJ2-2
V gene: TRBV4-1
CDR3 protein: CASSPMSANTGELFF

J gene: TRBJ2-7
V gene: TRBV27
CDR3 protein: CASSSPRRRERVPNEQYF

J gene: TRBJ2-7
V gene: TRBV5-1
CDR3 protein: CASSPGTAISYEQYF

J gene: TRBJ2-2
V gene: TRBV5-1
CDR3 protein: CASRHRTGQGTGELFF

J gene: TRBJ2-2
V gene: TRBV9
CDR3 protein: CASSTGPPIIGLGELFF

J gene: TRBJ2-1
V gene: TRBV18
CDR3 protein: CASSPLPTSGSNNEQFF

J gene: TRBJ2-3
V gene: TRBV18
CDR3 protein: CASSPPVDTQYF

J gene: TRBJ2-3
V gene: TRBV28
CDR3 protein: CASSLFQSYTDTQYF

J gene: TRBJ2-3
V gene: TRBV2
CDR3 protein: CASSDVLLAGATDTQYF

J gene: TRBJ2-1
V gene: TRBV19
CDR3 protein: CASTSRTNSYNEQFF

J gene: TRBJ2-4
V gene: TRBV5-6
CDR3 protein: CASSLGQGLAKNIQYF

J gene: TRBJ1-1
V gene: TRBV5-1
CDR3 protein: CASSSLSPFMETEAFF

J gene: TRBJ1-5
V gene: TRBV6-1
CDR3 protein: CASSEAGGSNQPQHF

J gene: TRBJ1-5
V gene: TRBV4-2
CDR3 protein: CASSPTRGGVNQPQHF

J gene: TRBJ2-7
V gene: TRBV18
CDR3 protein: CASSQGLAGAASSYEQYF

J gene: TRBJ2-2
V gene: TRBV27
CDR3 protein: CASSRGAPVTGELFF